The entry that follows covers one T cell receptor beta chain sequence. Its antigen is not known. J was trimmed by 4 bases and V by 3 bases; bases with no gene match: 13. This CDR3 has 18 amino acids. Germline V CDR1 and CDR2: MGHRA, YSYEKL. This sample was included in a study of cytomegalovirus exposure and HLA in healthy donors. Study information: Approximately 200 million T cells yielded over 90 million unique TCR beta sequences in earlier analysis.

Though probably carrying unrecorded immune exposures, donors were nominally healthy at sampling. Broader study findings: Accurate prediction of HLA-A and HLA-B alleles (for most subjects) was reportedly achieved from TCR beta sequences. Segments of the TCR beta V type were, in most cases, productive about 87% or about 30% of the time in an earlier analysis.

The primer mix had 60 Vbeta and 13 Jbeta primers. Clones were read by immunoSEQ multiplex PCR, and TCRdb kept only the in-frame ones, dropping some. The sample lists hundreds of thousands of clones, under 80% occurring once. This chain uses TRBV4-1 with TRBJ2-3, with 10 bases fitting TRBD2. Sequencing was done on a sample of PBMCs. The clonotype originates from a female donor in good health and CMV-seronegative. CDR3 protein: CASSHEAGKREGSDTQYF. The CDR3, as DNA: TGCGCCAGCAGCCACGAAGCCGGGAAGCGGGAGGGCTCAGATACGCAGTATTTT.